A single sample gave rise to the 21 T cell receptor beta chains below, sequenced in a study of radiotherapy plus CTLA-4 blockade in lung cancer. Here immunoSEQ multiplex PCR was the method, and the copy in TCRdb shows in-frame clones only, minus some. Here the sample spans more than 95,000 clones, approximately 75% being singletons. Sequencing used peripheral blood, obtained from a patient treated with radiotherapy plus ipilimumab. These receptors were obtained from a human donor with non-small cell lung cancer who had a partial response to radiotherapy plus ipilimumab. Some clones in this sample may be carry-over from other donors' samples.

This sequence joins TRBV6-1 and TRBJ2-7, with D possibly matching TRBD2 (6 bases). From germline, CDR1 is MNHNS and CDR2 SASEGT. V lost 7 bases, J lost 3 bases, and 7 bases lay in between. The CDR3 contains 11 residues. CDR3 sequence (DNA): TGTGCCAGCACGCGGGGCTACGAGCAGTACTTC. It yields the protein CASTRGYEQYF.

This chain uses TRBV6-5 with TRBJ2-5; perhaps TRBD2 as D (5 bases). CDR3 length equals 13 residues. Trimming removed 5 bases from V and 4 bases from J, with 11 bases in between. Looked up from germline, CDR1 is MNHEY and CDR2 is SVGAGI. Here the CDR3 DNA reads TGTGCCAGCAGTCCCGGGGAAGTAGAGACCCAGTACTTC. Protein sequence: CASSPGEVETQYF.

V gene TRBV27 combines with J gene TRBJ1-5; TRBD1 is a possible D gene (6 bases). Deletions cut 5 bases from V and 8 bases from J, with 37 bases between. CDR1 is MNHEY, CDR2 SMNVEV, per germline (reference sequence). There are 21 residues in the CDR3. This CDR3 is CASSLLRGDRIVPHSSKPQHF. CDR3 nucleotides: TGTGCCAGCAGTCTATTGAGGGGTGACAGGATTGTTCCCCACAGTTCCAAGCCCCAGCATTTT.

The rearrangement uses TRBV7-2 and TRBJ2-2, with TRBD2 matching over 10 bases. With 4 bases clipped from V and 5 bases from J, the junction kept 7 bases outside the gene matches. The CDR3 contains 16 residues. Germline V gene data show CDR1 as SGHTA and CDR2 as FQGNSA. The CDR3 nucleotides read TGTGCCAGCAGCTCGCTAGCGGGGGATGTAACCGGGGAGCTGTTTTTT. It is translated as CASSSLAGDVTGELFF.

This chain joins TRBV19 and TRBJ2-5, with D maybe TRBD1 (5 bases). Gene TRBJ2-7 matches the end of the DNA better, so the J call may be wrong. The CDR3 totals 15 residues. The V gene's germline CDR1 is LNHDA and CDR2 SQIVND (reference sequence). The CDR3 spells CASSYAQGQAYEQYF. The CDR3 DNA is TGTGCCAGTAGTTACGCTCAGGGCCAGGCCTACGAGCAGTACTTC.

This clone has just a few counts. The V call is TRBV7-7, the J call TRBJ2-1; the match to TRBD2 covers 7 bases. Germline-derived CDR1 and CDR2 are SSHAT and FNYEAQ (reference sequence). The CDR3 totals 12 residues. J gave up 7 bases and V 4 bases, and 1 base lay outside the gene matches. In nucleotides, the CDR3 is TGTGCCAGCAGCTCCGGGGGGAATGAGCAGTTCTTC. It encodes CASSSGGNEQFF.

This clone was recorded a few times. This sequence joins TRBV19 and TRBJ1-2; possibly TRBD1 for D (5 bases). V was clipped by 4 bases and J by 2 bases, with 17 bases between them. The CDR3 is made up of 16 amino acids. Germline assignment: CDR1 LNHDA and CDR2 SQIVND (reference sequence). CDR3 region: CASSTRRGPDNYGYTF. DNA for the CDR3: TGTGCCAGTAGTACCCGTAGGGGTCCCGACAACTATGGCTACACCTTC.

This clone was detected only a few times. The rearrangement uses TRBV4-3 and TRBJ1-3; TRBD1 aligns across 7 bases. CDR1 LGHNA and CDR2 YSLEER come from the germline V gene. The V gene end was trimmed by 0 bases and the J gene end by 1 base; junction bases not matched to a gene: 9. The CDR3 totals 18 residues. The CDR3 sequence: CASSQDPHRGESGNTIYF. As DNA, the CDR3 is TGCGCCAGCAGCCAAGATCCCCACAGGGGAGAGTCTGGAAACACCATATATTTT.

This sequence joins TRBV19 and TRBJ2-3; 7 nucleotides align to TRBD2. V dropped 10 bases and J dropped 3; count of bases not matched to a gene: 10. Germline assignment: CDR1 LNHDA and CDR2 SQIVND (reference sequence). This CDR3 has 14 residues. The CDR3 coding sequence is TGTGCCACTAGGAAGAGACTAGCTACAGATACGCAGTATTTT. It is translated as CATRKRLATDTQYF.

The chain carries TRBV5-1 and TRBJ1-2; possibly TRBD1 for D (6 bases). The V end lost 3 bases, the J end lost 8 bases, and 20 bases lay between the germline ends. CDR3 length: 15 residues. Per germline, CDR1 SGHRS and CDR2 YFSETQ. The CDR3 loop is CASSWGPTNQGGYTF. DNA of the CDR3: TGCGCCAGCAGCTGGGGGCCGACGAACCAAGGGGGCTACACCTTC.

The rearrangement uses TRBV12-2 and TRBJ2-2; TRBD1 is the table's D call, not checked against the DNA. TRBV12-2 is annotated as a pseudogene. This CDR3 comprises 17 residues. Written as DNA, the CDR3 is TGTGCAAGTCGCTGCCAATTGAAGGGGGCATATTCCGGGGAGCTGTTTTTT. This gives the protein CASRCQLKGAYSGELFF.

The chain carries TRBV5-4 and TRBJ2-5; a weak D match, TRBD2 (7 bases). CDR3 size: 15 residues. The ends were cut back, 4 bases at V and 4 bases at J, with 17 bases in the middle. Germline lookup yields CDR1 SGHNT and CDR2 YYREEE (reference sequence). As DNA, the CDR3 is TGTGCCAGCAGCCCAAGGGGGGAGGGAGGAGAGACCCAGTACTTC. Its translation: CASSPRGEGGETQYF.

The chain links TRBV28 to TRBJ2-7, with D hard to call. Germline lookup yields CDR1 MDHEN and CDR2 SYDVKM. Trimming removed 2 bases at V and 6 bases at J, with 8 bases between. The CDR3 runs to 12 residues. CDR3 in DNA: TGTGCCAGCAGTTTAGTCGGAGCCGAGCAGTACTTC. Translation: CASSLVGAEQYF.

CDR3 in DNA: TGTGCCAGCTCCTCCATAACAGGGGCCTACAATGAGCAGTTCTTC. Translating gives CASSSITGAYNEQFF. The chain carries TRBV6-1 and TRBJ2-1; 7 nucleotides line up with TRBD1. The germline CDR1 and CDR2 sequences are MNHNS and SASEGT. Trimming cost V 8 bases and J 2 bases; bases outside gene matches: 9. CDR3 length: 15 amino acids.

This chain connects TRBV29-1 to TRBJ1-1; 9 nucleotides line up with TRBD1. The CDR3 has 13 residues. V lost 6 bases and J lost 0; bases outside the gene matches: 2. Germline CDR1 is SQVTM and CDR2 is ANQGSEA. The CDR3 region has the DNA TGCAGCGTCAGGACAGGGGTGAACACTGAAGCTTTCTTT. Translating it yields CSVRTGVNTEAFF.

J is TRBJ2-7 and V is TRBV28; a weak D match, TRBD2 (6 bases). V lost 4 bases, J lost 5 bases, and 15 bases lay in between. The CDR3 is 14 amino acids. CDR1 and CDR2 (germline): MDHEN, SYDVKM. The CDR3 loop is CASSSPTTSHEQYF. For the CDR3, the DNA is TGTGCCAGCAGTTCTCCCACCACTAGCCACGAGCAGTACTTC.

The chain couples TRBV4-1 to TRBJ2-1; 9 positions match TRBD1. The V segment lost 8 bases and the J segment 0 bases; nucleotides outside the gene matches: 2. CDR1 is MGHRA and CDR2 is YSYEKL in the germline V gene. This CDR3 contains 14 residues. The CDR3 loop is CASGQGSSYNEQFF. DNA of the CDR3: TGCGCCAGCGGACAGGGGAGCTCCTACAATGAGCAGTTCTTC.

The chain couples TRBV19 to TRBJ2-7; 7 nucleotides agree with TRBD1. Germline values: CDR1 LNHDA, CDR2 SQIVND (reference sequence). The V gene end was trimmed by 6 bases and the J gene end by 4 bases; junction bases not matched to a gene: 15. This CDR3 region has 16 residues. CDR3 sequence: CASSGKGVRGLYEQYF. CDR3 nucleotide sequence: TGTGCCAGTAGCGGCAAGGGGGTCAGGGGGTTATACGAGCAGTACTTC.

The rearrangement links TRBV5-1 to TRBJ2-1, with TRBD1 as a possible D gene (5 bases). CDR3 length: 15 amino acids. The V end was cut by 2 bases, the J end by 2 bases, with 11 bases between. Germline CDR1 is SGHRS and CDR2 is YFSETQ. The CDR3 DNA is TGCGCCAGCAGCTTCCAAGGGGCGGCCTACAATGAGCAGTTCTTC. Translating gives CASSFQGAAYNEQFF.

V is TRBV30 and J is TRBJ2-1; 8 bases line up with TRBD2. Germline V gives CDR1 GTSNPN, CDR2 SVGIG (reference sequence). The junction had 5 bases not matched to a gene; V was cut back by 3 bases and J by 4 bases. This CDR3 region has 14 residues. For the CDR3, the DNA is TGTGCCTGGAGCTCGGAGCGGGAGTACAATGAGCAGTTCTTC. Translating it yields CAWSSEREYNEQFF.

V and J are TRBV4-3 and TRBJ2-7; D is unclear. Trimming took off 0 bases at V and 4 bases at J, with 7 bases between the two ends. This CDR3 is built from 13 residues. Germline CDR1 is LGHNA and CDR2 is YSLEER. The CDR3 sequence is CASSQDVRYEQYF. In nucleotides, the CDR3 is TGCGCCAGCAGCCAAGATGTCAGGTACGAGCAGTACTTC.